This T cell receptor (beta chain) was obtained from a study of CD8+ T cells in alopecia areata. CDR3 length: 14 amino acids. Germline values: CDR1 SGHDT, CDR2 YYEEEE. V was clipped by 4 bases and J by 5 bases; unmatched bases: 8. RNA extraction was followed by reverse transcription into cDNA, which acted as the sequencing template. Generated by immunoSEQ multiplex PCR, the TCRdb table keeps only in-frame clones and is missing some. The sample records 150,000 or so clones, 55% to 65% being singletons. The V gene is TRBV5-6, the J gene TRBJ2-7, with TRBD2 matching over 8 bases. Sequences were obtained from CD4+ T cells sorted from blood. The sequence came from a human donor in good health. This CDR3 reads CASSEAGDQNEQYF. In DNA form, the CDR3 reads TGTGCCAGCAGCGAAGCGGGAGACCAGAACGAGCAGTACTTC. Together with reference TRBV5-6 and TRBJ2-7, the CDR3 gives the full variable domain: DAGVTQSPTHLIKTRGQQVTLRCSPKSGHDTVSWYQQALGQGPQFIFQYYEEEERQRGNFPDRFSGHQFPNYSSELNVNALLLGDSALYLCASSEAGDQNEQYFGPGTRLTVT.